What follows are 13 T cell receptor beta chains derived from one specimen sequenced in a study of T cells after yellow fever vaccination. TCRdb used MiXCR to reprocess the 5' RACE reads, holding one entry per CDR3 protein. The data contain 500,000 to 650,000 distinct CDR3 sequences, more than 9% of them singletons. Sequences were derived from PBMCs, sampled on the day of the yellow fever booster vaccination. The source of these receptors is a young man who received the YFV17D yellow fever vaccine.

This clonotype was seen ten or more times. The V gene is TRBV27, the J gene TRBJ2-7, with D perhaps matching TRBD1 (7 bases). The CDR3 contains 16 residues. Germline V lookup: CDR1 MNHEY, CDR2 SMNVEV (reference sequence). Trimming shortened V by 6 bases and J by 4 bases, and 22 bases separated the two germline ends. DNA of the CDR3: TGTGCCAGCAGATCCGGAGGGGCAGGGGGGAATTACGAGCAGTACTTC. It codes for CASRSGGAGGNYEQYF.

This chain links TRBV23-1 with TRBJ1-5, with D unresolved. TRBV23-1 is designated an ORF whose function remains uncertain. The germline V and J ends were trimmed by 0 bases and 4 bases, with 10 bases remaining between them. CDR3 length equals 15 residues. Here the CDR3 reads CASSQSRRGNQPQHF. The CDR3 nucleotides are TGCGCCAGCAGTCAATCGAGACGGGGTAATCAGCCCCAGCATTTT.

V gene TRBV4-2 combines with J gene TRBJ2-1; either TRBD1 or TRBD2 may supply D (5 bases each). This CDR3 is 14 amino acids long. The germline V gene has CDR1 LGHNA and CDR2 YNFKEQ. V was clipped by 3 bases and J by 8 bases, with 14 bases between them. The CDR3 loop reads CASSQGPDRDEQFF. The CDR3, as DNA: TGTGCCAGCAGCCAGGGACCGGATAGGGATGAGCAGTTCTTC.

In this sample, this clonotype turned up a few times. The genes are TRBV7-6 and TRBJ2-3; perhaps TRBD2 as D (6 bases). The CDR3 spans 11 residues. With 11 bases removed from V and 4 bases from J, the gap between germline ends came to 10 bases. Germline V gene sequence: CDR1 SGHVS, CDR2 FNYEAQ. The CDR3 DNA reads as TGTGCCTCGACTAGTTCAGATACGCAGTATTTT. Translating gives CASTSSDTQYF.

This clonotype showed up just a few times. The chain uses TRBV15 and TRBJ2-3; either TRBD1 or TRBD2 may fit D (6 bases each). Germline CDR1 and CDR2: LNHNV and YYDKDF (reference sequence). Trimming pared 3 bases from V and 3 bases from J, leaving 13 bases between. The CDR3 has 15 amino acids. This CDR3 is CATSSSGGGTDTQYF. In DNA, the CDR3 is TGTGCCACCAGCAGTTCCGGAGGGGGTACAGATACGCAGTATTTT.

This clonotype was observed a few times. The chain recombines TRBV7-9 with TRBJ2-3; no clear D. Trimming pared 0 bases from V and 2 bases from J, leaving 9 bases between. This CDR3 comprises 15 residues. Germline CDR1 SEHNR, CDR2 FQNEAQ (reference sequence). CDR3 bases: TGTGCCAGCAGCTTAGCTCTCCAACTCACAGATACGCAGTATTTT. It is translated as CASSLALQLTDTQYF.

The chain carries TRBV30 and TRBJ2-7, with D perhaps matching TRBD2 (6 bases). The germline CDR1 and CDR2 sequences are GTSNPN and SVGIG (reference sequence). The CDR3 covers 12 residues. The V and J ends lost 3 bases and 2 bases respectively, with 8 bases between them. CDR3 sequence (DNA): TGTGCCTGGAGCCCGGGGGCCTACGAGCAGTACTTC. Its protein product is CAWSPGAYEQYF.

The genes are TRBV14 and TRBJ2-7; D unresolved. V gave up 3 bases and J gave up 0 bases, with 15 bases separating them. The length of the CDR3 is 16 residues. Germline values: CDR1 SGHDN, CDR2 FVKESK. CDR3 in amino acids: CASSHLGLASSYEQYF. The CDR3 DNA sequence: TGTGCCAGCAGCCACTTAGGGCTGGCGAGCTCCTACGAGCAGTACTTC.

V usage is TRBV7-2 and J usage is TRBJ2-2, with 7 bases that match TRBD2. CDR3 length: 15 amino acids. Germline assignment: CDR1 SGHTA and CDR2 FQGNSA. The ends lost 7 bases at V and 8 bases at J; junction bases unmatched: 13. The CDR3: CASKSGASPWGELFF. CDR3 DNA sequence: TGTGCCAGCAAGAGCGGGGCCTCCCCGTGGGGGGAGCTGTTTTTT.

This clonotype was detected ten times or more. The chain recombines TRBV7-2 with TRBJ2-2, with 11 nucleotides matching TRBD2. The CDR3 totals 13 residues. With V trimmed by 6 bases and J by 6 bases, 0 bases remained unmatched. Germline loops: CDR1 SGHTA, CDR2 FQGNSA. CDR3 region: CASRLAGAGELFF. DNA of the CDR3: TGTGCCAGCAGACTAGCGGGAGCCGGGGAGCTGTTTTTT.

The chain links TRBV12-3 or TRBV12-4 to TRBJ1-4; 9 nucleotides agree with TRBD1. V gave up 3 bases and J gave up 10 bases; unmatched junction bases: 9. The CDR3 has 15 residues. The DNA for the CDR3 is TGTGCCAGCAGTTTTTCCCTCACAGGGGGCGCAAAACTGTTTTTT. Translated, it gives CASSFSLTGGAKLFF.

This clonotype came up once. The chain is built from TRBV29-1 and TRBJ2-7; D not resolved. CDR1 is SQVTM, CDR2 ANQGSEA, per germline. V was trimmed by 4 bases and J by 2 bases, leaving 9 bases between them. This CDR3 region has 12 residues. CDR3 residues: CSVGNIAYEQYF. In nucleotides, the CDR3 is TGCAGCGTTGGGAATATCGCCTACGAGCAGTACTTC.

This clonotype has more than one count but fewer than ten. The genes are TRBV14 and TRBJ2-5, with 14 bases identical to TRBD2. CDR1 and CDR2 from the germline V gene are SGHDN and FVKESK. The CDR3 spans 15 residues. Losses at the gene ends were 8 bases for V and 6 bases for J; bases not matched to a gene: 8. The DNA of the CDR3 is TGTGCCAGCTACGATGGGACTAGCGGGAGTAAGACCCAGTACTTC. Translation: CASYDGTSGSKTQYF.